This TCR beta chain was observed in a study of blood T cell repertoires in COVID-19. As for the study in general: Acute and convalescent COVID-19 specimens originated in the United States, Italy and Spain. From T cells, B-cell-depleted T cells, or PBMCs came the material, which was cDNA or gDNA.

In the study's own analysis: Scientists estimated how many nucleated cells there were by amplifying reference gene primers. Some clones are missing from TCRdb's copy, which holds only in-frame ones; the method was immunoSEQ multiplex PCR. The DNA gave D and trimming, while V, J and clone size come from that table. The sample contains around 100,000 clones, around four fifths of which appear only once. This sequence originates from an older man with active or convalescent COVID-19. The sample comprised peripheral blood.

The CDR3 DNA reads as TGTGCCAGCAGAATAGCGGCTGACTCCTACTCCGCCGAGCAGTACTTC. Encoded protein: CASRIAADSYSAEQYF. J is TRBJ2-7 and V is TRBV27, with D tentatively TRBD2 (6 bases). This CDR3 spans 16 amino acids. CDR1 and CDR2 from the germline V gene are MNHEY and SMNVEV (reference sequence). V lost 6 bases and J 6 bases, leaving 24 bases between the germline ends.